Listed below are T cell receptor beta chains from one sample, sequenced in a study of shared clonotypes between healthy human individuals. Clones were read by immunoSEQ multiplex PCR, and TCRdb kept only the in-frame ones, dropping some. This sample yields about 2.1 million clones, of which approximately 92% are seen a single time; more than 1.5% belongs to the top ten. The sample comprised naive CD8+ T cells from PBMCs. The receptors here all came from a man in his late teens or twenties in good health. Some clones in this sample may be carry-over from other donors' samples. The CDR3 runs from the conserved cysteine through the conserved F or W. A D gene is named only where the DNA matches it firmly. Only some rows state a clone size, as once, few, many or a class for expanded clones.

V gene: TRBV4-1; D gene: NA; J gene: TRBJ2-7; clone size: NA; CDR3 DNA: TGCGCCAGCAGCCCCACGGGCAGGTCCTCCTACGAGCAGTACTTC; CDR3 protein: CASSPTGRSSYEQYF
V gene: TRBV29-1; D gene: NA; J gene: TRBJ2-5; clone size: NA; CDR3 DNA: TGCAGCGTTCGAGGGGGACCCCAAGAGACCCAGTACTTC; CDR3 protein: CSVRGGPQETQYF
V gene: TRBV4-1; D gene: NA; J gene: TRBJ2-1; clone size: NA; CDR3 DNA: TGCGCCAGCAGCCAAGTTGAGGGGACTCCCTACAATGAGCAGTTCTTC; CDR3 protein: CASSQVEGTPYNEQFF
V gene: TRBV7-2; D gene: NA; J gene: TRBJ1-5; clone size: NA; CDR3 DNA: TGTGCCAGCAGCGCCGGGACGGTTAGCAATCAGCCCCAGCATTTT; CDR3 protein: CASSAGTVSNQPQHF
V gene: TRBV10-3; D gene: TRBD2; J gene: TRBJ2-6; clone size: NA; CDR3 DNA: TGTGCCACCGCCCGGGGGGTTGGGGCCAACGTCCTGACTTTC; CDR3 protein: CATARGVGANVLTF
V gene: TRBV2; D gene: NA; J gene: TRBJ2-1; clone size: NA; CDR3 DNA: TGTGCCAGCAGGGTTGTTTCCTACAATGAGCAGTTCTTC; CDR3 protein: CASRVVSYNEQFF
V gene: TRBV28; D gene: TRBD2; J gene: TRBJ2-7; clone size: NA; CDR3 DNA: TGTGCCAGCAGTTTACGGCTAGCGGGAGCAAGATACGAGCAGTACTTC; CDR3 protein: CASSLRLAGARYEQYF
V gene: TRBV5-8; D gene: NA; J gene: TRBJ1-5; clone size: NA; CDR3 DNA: TGTGCCAGCAGCTGGGGTGAACAGCAGAATCAGCCCCAGCATTTT; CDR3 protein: CASSWGEQQNQPQHF
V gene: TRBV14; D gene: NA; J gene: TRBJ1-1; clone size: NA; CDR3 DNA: TGTGCCAGCAGCCAGCAAATAACTTTTGAGACTGAAGCTTTCTTT; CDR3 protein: CASSQQITFETEAFF
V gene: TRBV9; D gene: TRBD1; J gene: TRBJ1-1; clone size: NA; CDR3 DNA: TGTGCCAGCAGCGTAGAGAGGACAGGGTATGGCACTGAAGCTTTCTTT; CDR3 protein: CASSVERTGYGTEAFF
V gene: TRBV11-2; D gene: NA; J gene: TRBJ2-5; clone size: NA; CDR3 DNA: TGTGCCAGCAGCCCCATCCCGGCAGGGGTAGAGACCCAGTACTTC; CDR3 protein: CASSPIPAGVETQYF
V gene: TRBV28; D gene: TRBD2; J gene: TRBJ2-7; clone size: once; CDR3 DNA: TGTGCCAGCTCCTCATACCGCGGGACGGCGGGAGGGGTTCCCTACGAGCAGTACTTC; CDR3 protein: CASSSYRGTAGGVPYEQYF
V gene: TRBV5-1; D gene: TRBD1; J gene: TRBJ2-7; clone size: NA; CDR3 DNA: TGCGCCAGCAGCTTTGACAGGGGGAGTGAGCAGTACTTC; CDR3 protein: CASSFDRGSEQYF
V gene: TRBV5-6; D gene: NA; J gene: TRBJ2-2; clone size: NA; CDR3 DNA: TGTGCCAGCAGCTTGGAGTTGGCGAACACCGGGGAGCTGTTTTTT; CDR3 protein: CASSLELANTGELFF
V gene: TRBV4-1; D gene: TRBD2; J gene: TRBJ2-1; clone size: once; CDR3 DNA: TGCGCCAGCAGCCACGGGACTAGCGGAGACAATGAGCAGTTCTTC; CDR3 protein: CASSHGTSGDNEQFF
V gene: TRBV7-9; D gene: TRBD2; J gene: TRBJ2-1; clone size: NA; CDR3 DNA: TGTGCCAGCAGCCTCGGGGGGAGATTACCCCACAATGAGCAGTTCTTC; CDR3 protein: CASSLGGRLPHNEQFF
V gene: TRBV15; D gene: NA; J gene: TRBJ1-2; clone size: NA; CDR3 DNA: TGTGCCACCAGCGGGAGAGCCATTAACTATGGCTACACCTTC; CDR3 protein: CATSGRAINYGYTF
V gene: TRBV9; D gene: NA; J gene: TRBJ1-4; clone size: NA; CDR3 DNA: TGTGCCAGCAGTGCCACTGGAGGGGCGTTTGAAAAACTGTTTTTT; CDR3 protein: CASSATGGAFEKLFF
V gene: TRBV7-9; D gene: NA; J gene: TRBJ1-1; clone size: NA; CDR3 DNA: TGTGCCAGCAGCTCGCTCAGCAACATGAACACTGAAGCTTTCTTT; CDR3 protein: CASSSLSNMNTEAFF
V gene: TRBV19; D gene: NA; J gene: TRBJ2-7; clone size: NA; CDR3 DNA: TGTGCCAGTAGTATCGACAACGAATACGAGCAGTACTTC; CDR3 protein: CASSIDNEYEQYF
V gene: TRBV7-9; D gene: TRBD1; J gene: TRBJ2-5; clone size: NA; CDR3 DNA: TGTGCCAGCAGCTTCCGTATCGTGGGACAGCGGAGAGAGACCCAGTACTTC; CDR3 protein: CASSFRIVGQRRETQYF
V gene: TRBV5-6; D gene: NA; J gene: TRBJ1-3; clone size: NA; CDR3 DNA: TGTGCCAGCAGCTTCGGGACACCTTTCTTTGGAAACACCATATATTTT; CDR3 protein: CASSFGTPFFGNTIYF
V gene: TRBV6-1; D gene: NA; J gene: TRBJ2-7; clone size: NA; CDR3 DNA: TGTGCCAGCACCGGACCTAAGACGCGGACCTACGAGCAGTACTTC; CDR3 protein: CASTGPKTRTYEQYF
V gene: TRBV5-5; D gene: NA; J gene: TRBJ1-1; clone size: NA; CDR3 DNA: TGTGCCAGCAGTTGGGGAGATTTGAACACTGAAGCTTTCTTT; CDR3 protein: CASSWGDLNTEAFF
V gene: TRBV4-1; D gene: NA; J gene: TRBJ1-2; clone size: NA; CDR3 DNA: TGCGCCAGCAGCCAAGATCTCGTGGGGGACGGAACCTATGGCTACACCTTC; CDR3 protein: CASSQDLVGDGTYGYTF
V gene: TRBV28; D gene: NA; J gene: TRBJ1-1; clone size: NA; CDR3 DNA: TGTGCCAGCAGTTTTGTCCCTAAGGGCGGGTACACTGAAGCTTTCTTT; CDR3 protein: CASSFVPKGGYTEAFF
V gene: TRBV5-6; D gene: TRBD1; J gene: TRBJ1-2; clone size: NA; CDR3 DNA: TGTGCCAGCAGCTTGGAGATTAGGGGGCGCGACTATGGCTACACCTTC; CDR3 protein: CASSLEIRGRDYGYTF
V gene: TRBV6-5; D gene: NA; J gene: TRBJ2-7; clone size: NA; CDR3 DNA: TGTGCCAGCAGAACCCGGGTGGGGGGCTCCTACGAGCAGTACTTC; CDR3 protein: CASRTRVGGSYEQYF
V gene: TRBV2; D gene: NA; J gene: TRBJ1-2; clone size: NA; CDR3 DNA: TGTGCCGAAGCAGTGTCGGGGATGAAGAGATATGGCTACACCTTC; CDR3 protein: CAEAVSGMKRYGYTF
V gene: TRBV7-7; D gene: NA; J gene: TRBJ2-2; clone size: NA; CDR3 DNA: TGTGCCAGCAGCTTGAGTATCGGCGGGGCCACCGGGGAGCTGTTTTTT; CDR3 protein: CASSLSIGGATGELFF
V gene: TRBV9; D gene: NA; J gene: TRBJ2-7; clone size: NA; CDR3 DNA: TGTGCCAGCAGCGTAGGGCTAGGTGTACACGAGCAGTACTTC; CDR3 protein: CASSVGLGVHEQYF
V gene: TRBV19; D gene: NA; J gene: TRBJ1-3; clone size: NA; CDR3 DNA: TGTGCCAGTAGTATTGATTCCTCTGGAAACACCATATATTTT; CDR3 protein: CASSIDSSGNTIYF
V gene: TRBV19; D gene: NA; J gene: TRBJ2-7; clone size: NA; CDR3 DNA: TGTGCCAGTAGCCCTTGGACGGATTCCTACGAGCAGTACTTC; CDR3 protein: CASSPWTDSYEQYF
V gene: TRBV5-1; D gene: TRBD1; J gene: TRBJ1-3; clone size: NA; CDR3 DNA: TGCGCCAGCAGCGAACGGACAGGGGGACTTGGAAACACCATATATTTT; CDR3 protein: CASSERTGGLGNTIYF